This T cell receptor (beta chain) was sequenced in a study of metastatic and nonmetastatic thyroid tumors (dated by TCRdb to 2018 to 2021). About the full investigation: The researchers compared repertoires between peripheral blood samples and tumor or nodule tissue samples from patients with malignant or benign thyroid disease.

Concerning this clone itself: Its antigen remains unidentified. Base qualities are not at hand, and no much larger clone is one base apart.

Before undergoing thyroid surgery, none of the patients had been given any kind of treatment. Patient clinical samples collected from about 2011 to 2018 were retrospectively analysed using T-cell receptor beta sequencing. Library preparation used PCR. The sequencing machine was an Illumina HiSeq 4000. High-throughput sequencing was used to profile the CDR3 region of the TCR beta-chain in every patient. Regarding the original processing steps: Drawing on CDR3 differences between clinicopathological groups, the researchers built a classifier meant to tell apart patients with distant-metastatic papillary thyroid cancer. The Shannon index was used to measure repertoire diversity, and the Morisita-Horn index was used to measure how similar tumor and blood repertoires were. The public reads were quality trimmed at Q25 with fastp and then assembled into clones with MiXCR by TCRdb, keeping productive beta chains. The V and J calls and clone size are TCRdb's, not the authors'. For this sample there are some 15,000 clones; about 22% appear just once. Of the sample, 20% to 25% is held by the ten largest clones.

V is pruned by 3 bases and J by 3 bases, leaving 4 bases of the junction without a gene match. Its CDR3 holds 15 amino acids, cysteine through phenylalanine. The read is trimmed to its CDR3 DNA, 45 bases read in frame from base 1. CDR1 and CDR2 were assigned from the germline V gene as MNHNS and SASEGT. Results and caveats for the whole study, not just this receptor: In both blood and tumor samples, malignant tumors were reported to have significantly higher TCR beta diversity than benign nodules.

The chain is assembled from TRBV6-1 and TRBJ1-4, and TRBD1 matches 7 of the central bases. This receptor was identified in a female donor with papillary thyroid cancer or a benign thyroid nodule (not recorded which). Some clones in this sample may be carry-over from other donors' samples. Specimen: adjacent normal tissue. The sequence in DNA is TGTGCCAGCAGTGAGGGACAGAGTGCTAATGAAAAACTGTTTTTT. The encoded protein is CASSEGQSANEKLFF.